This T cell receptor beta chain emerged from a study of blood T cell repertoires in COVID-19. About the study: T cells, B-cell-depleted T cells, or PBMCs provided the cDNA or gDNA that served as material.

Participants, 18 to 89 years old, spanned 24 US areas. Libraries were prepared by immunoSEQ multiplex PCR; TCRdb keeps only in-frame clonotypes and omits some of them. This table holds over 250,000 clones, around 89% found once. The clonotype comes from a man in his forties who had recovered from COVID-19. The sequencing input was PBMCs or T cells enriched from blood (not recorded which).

CDR3 loop: CASSLNSGRLYNEQFF. Written as DNA, the CDR3 is TGCGCCAGCAGCCTAAATAGCGGGAGGCTCTACAATGAGCAGTTCTTC. This chain uses TRBV4-3 with TRBJ2-1; 10 bases align to TRBD2. CDR3 length equals 16 residues. From germline, CDR1 is LGHNA and CDR2 YSLEER. Unmatched junction bases numbered 6, after V lost 4 bases and J lost 3 bases.